This T cell receptor (beta chain) was found in a study of Graves' ophthalmopathy and Graves' hyperthyroidism. Findings of the study overall: In blood appeared most of the expanded thyroid clonotypes whose frequency exceeded 0.001.

RNA transcripts served as template for amplifying TCR beta CDR3 sequences. Second-round multiplex PCR followed a first-round RT-PCR using HTBI primers. One entry per CDR3 protein, called by TCRdb with MiXCR from the multiplex PCR reads. The sample shows about 380,000 distinct CDR3 sequences, less than 20% of them seen only once. In this sample, this clonotype turned up many times. Antigen unknown. Orbital computed tomography, together with clinical symptoms, serum thyroxine, TRAb and thyroid ultrasound, was used for diagnosis. The germline gives CDR1 MNHEY, CDR2 SVGEGT. V was cut by 2 bases and J by 6 bases, with 10 bases left in between. CDR3 length: 13 amino acids.

The sequence derives from a woman younger than 35 with stable Graves' hyperthyroidism. The sample taken for sequencing was peripheral blood. V gene TRBV6-2 or TRBV6-3 combines with J gene TRBJ1-2; no clear D gene. For the CDR3, the DNA is TGTGCCAGCAGTTACCCCGGTCAGGATGGCTACACCTTC. It yields the protein CASSYPGQDGYTF.